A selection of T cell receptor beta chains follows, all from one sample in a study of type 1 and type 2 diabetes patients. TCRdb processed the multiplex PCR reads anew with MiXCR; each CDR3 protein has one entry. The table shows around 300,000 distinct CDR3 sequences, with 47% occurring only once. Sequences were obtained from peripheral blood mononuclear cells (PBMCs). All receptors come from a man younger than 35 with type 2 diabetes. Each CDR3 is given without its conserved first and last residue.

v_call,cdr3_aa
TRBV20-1,SARAPRGTQSSYNSPLH
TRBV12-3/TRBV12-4,ASSLGVGNTEAF
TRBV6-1,ASSEAAMGAYEQY
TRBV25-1,ASNDGHFQETQY
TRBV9,ASSPGTSGGPQY
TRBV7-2,ASSSTSGGRETQY
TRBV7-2,ASNGQGNTEAF
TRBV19,ASKLGQGS
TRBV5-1,ASSEIGVSYEQY
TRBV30,AWGIGGSSTYNEQF
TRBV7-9,ASSAGLAGGNTGELF
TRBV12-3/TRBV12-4,ASSFGGPSSYEQY
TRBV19,ASNQGLNTEAF
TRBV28,ASVGQDSNEQF
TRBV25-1,ASRDDSLSTDTQY
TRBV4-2,ASSLLAGDQETQY
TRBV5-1,ASSRREQWDLQETQY
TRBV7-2,ASSLAPDYGYT
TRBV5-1,ASSLDSGRPNEQF
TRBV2,ASSSALVAGAGNTQY
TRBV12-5,ASQWAEESPLH
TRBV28,ATLGAGGNTEAF
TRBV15,ATSRAGGTNTGELF
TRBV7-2,ASSIGGAFEKLF
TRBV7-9,ASSLTVAGGFYTQY
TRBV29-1,SVEARDGARDEQF
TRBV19,ASNKWGTGGVQPQH
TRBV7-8,ASSYGGYEAF
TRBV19,ASSNFDQPQH
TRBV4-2,ASSQEGTLAGGTTDTLY
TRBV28,ASSRPGSSSYNEQF
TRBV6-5,ASSFGGQGETQY
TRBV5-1,ASSFQEATEAF
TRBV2,ASSLRWSGEGYT
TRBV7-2,ASSWITGEQF
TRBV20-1,SARGQGRGMGTEAF
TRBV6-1,ASSDFGLFNAGVSYEQY
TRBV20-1,SARSHGSEQF